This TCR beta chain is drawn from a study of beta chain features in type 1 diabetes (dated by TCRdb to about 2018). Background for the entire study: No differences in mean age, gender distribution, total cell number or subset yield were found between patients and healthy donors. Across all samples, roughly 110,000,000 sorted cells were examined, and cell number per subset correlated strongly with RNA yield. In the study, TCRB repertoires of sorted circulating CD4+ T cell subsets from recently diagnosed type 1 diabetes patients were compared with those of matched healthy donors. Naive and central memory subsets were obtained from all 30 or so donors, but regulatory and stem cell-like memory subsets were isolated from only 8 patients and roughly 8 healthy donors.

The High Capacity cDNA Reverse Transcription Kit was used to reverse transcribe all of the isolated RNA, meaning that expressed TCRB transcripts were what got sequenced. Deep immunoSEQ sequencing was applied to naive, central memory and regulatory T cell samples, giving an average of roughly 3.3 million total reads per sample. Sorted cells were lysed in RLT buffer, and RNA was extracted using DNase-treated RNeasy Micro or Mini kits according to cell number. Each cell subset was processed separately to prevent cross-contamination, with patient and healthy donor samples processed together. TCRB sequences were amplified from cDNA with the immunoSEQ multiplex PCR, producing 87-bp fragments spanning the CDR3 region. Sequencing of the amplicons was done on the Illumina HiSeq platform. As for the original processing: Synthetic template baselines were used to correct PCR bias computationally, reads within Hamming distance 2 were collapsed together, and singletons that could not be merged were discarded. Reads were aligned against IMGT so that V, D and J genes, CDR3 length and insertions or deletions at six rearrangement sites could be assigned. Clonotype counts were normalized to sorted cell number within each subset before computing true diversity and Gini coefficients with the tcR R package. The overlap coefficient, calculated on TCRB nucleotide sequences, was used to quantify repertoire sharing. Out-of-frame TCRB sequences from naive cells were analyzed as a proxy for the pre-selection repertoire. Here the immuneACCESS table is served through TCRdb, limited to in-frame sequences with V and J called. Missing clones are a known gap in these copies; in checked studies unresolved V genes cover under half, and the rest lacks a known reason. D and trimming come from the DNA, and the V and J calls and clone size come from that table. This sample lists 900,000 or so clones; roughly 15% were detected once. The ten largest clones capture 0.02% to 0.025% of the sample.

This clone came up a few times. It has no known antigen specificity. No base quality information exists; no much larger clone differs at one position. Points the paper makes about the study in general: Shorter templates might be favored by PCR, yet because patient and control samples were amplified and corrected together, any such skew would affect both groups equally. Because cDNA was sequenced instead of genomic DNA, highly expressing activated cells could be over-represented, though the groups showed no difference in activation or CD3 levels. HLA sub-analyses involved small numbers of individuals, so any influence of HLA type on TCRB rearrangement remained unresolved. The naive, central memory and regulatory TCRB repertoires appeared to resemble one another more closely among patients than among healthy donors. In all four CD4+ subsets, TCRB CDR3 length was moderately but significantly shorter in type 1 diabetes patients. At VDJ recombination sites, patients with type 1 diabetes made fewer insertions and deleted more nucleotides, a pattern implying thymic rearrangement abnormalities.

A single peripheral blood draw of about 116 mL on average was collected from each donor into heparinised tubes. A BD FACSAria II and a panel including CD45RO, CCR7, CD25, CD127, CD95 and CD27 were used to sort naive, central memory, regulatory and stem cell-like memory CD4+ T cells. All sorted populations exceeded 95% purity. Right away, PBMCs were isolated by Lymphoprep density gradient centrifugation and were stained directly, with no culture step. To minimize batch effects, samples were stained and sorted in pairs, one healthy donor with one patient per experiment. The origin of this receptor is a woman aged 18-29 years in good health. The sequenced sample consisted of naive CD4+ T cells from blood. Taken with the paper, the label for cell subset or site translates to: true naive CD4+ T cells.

The DNA sequence is TGTGCCAGCAGTGAGGCGGCTAAAGAGCAGTACTTC. It translates as CASSEAAKEQYF. The sequence joins TRBV6-1 to TRBJ2-7; the D gene is not confidently resolved. Trimming takes 3 bases from V and 7 bases from J, and the germline ends sit 10 bases apart. CDR1 is given as MNHNS and CDR2 as SASEGT, both from the germline V gene. CDR3 length: 12 amino acids, cysteine to phenylalanine. CDR3 DNA only is kept here, 36 bases in frame from base 1.